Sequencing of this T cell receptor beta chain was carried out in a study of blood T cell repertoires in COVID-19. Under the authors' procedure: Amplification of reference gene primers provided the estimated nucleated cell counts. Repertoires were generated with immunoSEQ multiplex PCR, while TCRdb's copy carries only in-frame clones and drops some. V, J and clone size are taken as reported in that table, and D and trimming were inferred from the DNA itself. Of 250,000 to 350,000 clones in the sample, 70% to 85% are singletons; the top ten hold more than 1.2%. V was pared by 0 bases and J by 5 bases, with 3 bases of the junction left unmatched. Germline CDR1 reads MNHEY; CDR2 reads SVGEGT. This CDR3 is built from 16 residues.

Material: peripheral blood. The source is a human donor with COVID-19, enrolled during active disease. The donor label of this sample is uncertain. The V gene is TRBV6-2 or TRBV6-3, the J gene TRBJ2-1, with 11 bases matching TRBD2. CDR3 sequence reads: CASSYSLLAGDNEQFF. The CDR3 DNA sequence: TGTGCCAGCAGTTACTCACTACTAGCGGGAGACAATGAGCAGTTCTTC.